These T cell receptor beta chains were read from a single sample in a study of T cell changes during pregnancy in multiple sclerosis. The method was immunoSEQ multiplex PCR; TCRdb's version includes in-frame clones alone and lacks a portion of them. Among tens of thousands of clones listed, approximately 91% were seen once. The sample here was CD4+ T cells from peripheral blood mononuclear cells, taken in the first trimester of pregnancy. These TCRs come from a female donor with multiple sclerosis, enrolled in a pregnancy study. CDR3s include the opening cysteine and the closing phenylalanine or tryptophan. The D gene is left open where the match is weak. Clone size appears in some rows only: once, few, many, or a class for an expanded clone.

clone size: -; D gene: -; J gene: TRBJ1-2; CDR3 length: 15; V gene: TRBV11-2; CDR3 DNA: TGTGCCAGCAGCTCCCCCCGGGTGTCTGGCCATGGCTACACCTTC; CDR3 protein: CASSSPRVSGHGYTF
clone size: -; D gene: -; J gene: TRBJ2-4; CDR3 length: 12; V gene: TRBV6-5; CDR3 DNA: TGTGCCAGCACCAACCGGGGAAACATTCAGTACTTC; CDR3 protein: CASTNRGNIQYF
clone size: -; D gene: -; J gene: TRBJ2-2; CDR3 length: 16; V gene: TRBV5-8; CDR3 DNA: TGTGCCAGCAGCTTGGTTCGAGCAGGGGGGACCGGGGAGCTGTTTTTT; CDR3 protein: CASSLVRAGGTGELFF
clone size: once; D gene: TRBD2; J gene: TRBJ2-3; CDR3 length: 16; V gene: TRBV5-6; CDR3 DNA: TGTGCCAGCAGCTACCGACTAGCGGGAGTAGCAGATACGCAGTATTTT; CDR3 protein: CASSYRLAGVADTQYF
clone size: -; D gene: TRBD1; J gene: TRBJ1-1; CDR3 length: 15; V gene: TRBV7-9; CDR3 DNA: TGTGCCAGCAGCTTAACGAGACAGGGTGGTACTGAAGCTTTCTTT; CDR3 protein: CASSLTRQGGTEAFF
clone size: -; D gene: -; J gene: TRBJ1-1; CDR3 length: 15; V gene: TRBV6-6; CDR3 DNA: TGTGCCAGCAGTTACTTAGGAGACAGCCAGCTGTGGGCTTTCTTT; CDR3 protein: CASSYLGDSQLWAFF
clone size: -; D gene: -; J gene: TRBJ2-4; CDR3 length: 14; V gene: TRBV11-2; CDR3 DNA: TGTGCCAGCAGCTTAGCGCAGGGTTTGAACATTCAGTACTTC; CDR3 protein: CASSLAQGLNIQYF
clone size: -; D gene: TRBD1; J gene: TRBJ1-5; CDR3 length: 15; V gene: TRBV5-1; CDR3 DNA: TGCGCCAGCAGCTTGGGGACAGGGGATAATCAGCCCCAGCATTTT; CDR3 protein: CASSLGTGDNQPQHF
clone size: -; D gene: TRBD2; J gene: TRBJ2-3; CDR3 length: 16; V gene: TRBV9; CDR3 DNA: TGTGCCAGCAGCGGGACTAGCGGGAGTTTCACAGATACGCAGTATTTT; CDR3 protein: CASSGTSGSFTDTQYF
clone size: -; D gene: -; J gene: TRBJ1-1; CDR3 length: 16; V gene: TRBV25-1; CDR3 DNA: TGTGCCAGCAGTGAATTGGGCGGGGGCAGGATCACTGAAGCTTTCTTT; CDR3 protein: CASSELGGGRITEAFF
clone size: -; D gene: -; J gene: TRBJ2-4; CDR3 length: 16; V gene: TRBV7-2; CDR3 DNA: TGTGCCAGCAGCTTAGCGGTGACAGCAGCCAAAAACATTCAGTACTTC; CDR3 protein: CASSLAVTAAKNIQYF
clone size: once; D gene: -; J gene: TRBJ2-7; CDR3 length: 13; V gene: TRBV10-2; CDR3 DNA: TGCGCCAGCAGTGAGTCGGGACTCTACGAGCAGTACTTC; CDR3 protein: CASSESGLYEQYF
clone size: -; D gene: TRBD1; J gene: TRBJ2-2; CDR3 length: 13; V gene: TRBV12-5; CDR3 DNA: TGTGCTAGCAGGACAGGCAACACCGGGGAGCTGTTTTTT; CDR3 protein: CASRTGNTGELFF
clone size: -; D gene: TRBD1; J gene: TRBJ1-4; CDR3 length: 13; V gene: TRBV18; CDR3 DNA: TGTGCCAGCTCACGGGACAGTAATGAAAAACTGTTTTTT; CDR3 protein: CASSRDSNEKLFF
clone size: -; D gene: -; J gene: TRBJ1-1; CDR3 length: 14; V gene: TRBV19; CDR3 DNA: TGTGCCAGTAGCGTAGACAGGCCATCCACTGAAGCTTTCTTT; CDR3 protein: CASSVDRPSTEAFF
clone size: -; D gene: -; J gene: TRBJ2-3; CDR3 length: 16; V gene: TRBV18; CDR3 DNA: TGTGCCAGCTCACCACTGCCAGCGCTAAGCACAGATACGCAGTATTTT; CDR3 protein: CASSPLPALSTDTQYF
clone size: -; D gene: TRBD1; J gene: TRBJ2-7; CDR3 length: 14; V gene: TRBV19; CDR3 DNA: TGTGCCAGTAGTACTCGGGACAGATCCTACGAGCAGTACTTC; CDR3 protein: CASSTRDRSYEQYF
clone size: -; D gene: -; J gene: TRBJ2-1; CDR3 length: 15; V gene: TRBV2; CDR3 DNA: TGTGCCAGCACTCGGGAGAAAGGACGTACGGATGAGCAGTTCTTC; CDR3 protein: CASTREKGRTDEQFF
clone size: -; D gene: TRBD2; J gene: TRBJ2-1; CDR3 length: 20; V gene: TRBV12-5; CDR3 DNA: TGTGCTAGTGGTTTGATCCTGACGGGCAGCGGGAGCTATCAGTACAATGAGCAGTTCTTC; CDR3 protein: CASGLILTGSGSYQYNEQFF
clone size: -; D gene: -; J gene: TRBJ1-5; CDR3 length: 13; V gene: TRBV27; CDR3 DNA: TGTGCCAGCCGCGGGCAAGGGAATCAGCCCCAGCATTTT; CDR3 protein: CASRGQGNQPQHF
clone size: -; D gene: -; J gene: TRBJ2-7; CDR3 length: 12; V gene: TRBV30; CDR3 DNA: TGTGCCTGGACCCACGGGGTGCGGGAGCAGTACTTC; CDR3 protein: CAWTHGVREQYF
clone size: -; D gene: TRBD2; J gene: TRBJ2-3; CDR3 length: 18; V gene: TRBV25-1; CDR3 DNA: TGTGCCAGCAGTGACCCTTTCACTAGCGGGGCAGACACAGATACGCAGTATTTT; CDR3 protein: CASSDPFTSGADTDTQYF
clone size: -; D gene: TRBD1; J gene: TRBJ1-5; CDR3 length: 16; V gene: TRBV2; CDR3 DNA: TGTGCCAGCAGTCCTGGGACAGGGGGCGACAATCAGCCCCAGCATTTT; CDR3 protein: CASSPGTGGDNQPQHF
clone size: -; D gene: -; J gene: TRBJ1-4; CDR3 length: 13; V gene: TRBV11-2; CDR3 DNA: TGTGCCAGCAGCTTAGTTCAGGGGTGGAAACTGTTTTTT; CDR3 protein: CASSLVQGWKLFF
clone size: once; D gene: -; J gene: TRBJ1-3; CDR3 length: 14; V gene: TRBV5-1; CDR3 DNA: TGCGCCAGCAGCTTAACCGGGACTGGAAACACCATATATTTT; CDR3 protein: CASSLTGTGNTIYF
clone size: few; D gene: -; J gene: TRBJ1-2; CDR3 length: 14; V gene: TRBV5-4; CDR3 DNA: TGTGCCAGCAGCCCCAGGGAGGGGCTTTATGGCTACACCTTC; CDR3 protein: CASSPREGLYGYTF
clone size: -; D gene: TRBD2; J gene: TRBJ2-1; CDR3 length: 13; V gene: TRBV6-1; CDR3 DNA: TGTGCCAGCAGTGAAGCGCGGGGGGTTAAGCAGTTCTTC; CDR3 protein: CASSEARGVKQFF
clone size: -; D gene: TRBD1; J gene: TRBJ2-1; CDR3 length: 15; V gene: TRBV5-4; CDR3 DNA: TGTGCCAGCAGCATCCGGGACAGGGGGAGTCAGGAGCAGTTCTTC; CDR3 protein: CASSIRDRGSQEQFF
clone size: -; D gene: TRBD2; J gene: TRBJ2-7; CDR3 length: 16; V gene: TRBV5-6; CDR3 DNA: TGTGCCAGCAGCCCTCTACAAACTAGCGGGAGCCACGAGCAGTACTTC; CDR3 protein: CASSPLQTSGSHEQYF
clone size: -; D gene: -; J gene: TRBJ2-7; CDR3 length: 11; V gene: TRBV20-1; CDR3 DNA: TGCAGTGCTACCCCTCTTTACGAGCAGTACTTC; CDR3 protein: CSATPLYEQYF
clone size: -; D gene: -; J gene: TRBJ2-2; CDR3 length: 15; V gene: TRBV9; CDR3 DNA: TGTGCCAGCAGCGTAGGTAGCAGGGTCGCAGGGGAGCTGTTTTTT; CDR3 protein: CASSVGSRVAGELFF
clone size: -; D gene: -; J gene: TRBJ1-2; CDR3 length: 11; V gene: TRBV30; CDR3 DNA: TGTGCCTGGAGTCCAGGGATCGGCTACACCTTC; CDR3 protein: CAWSPGIGYTF